The 5 T cell receptor beta chains below come from one sample, sequenced in a study of human versus mouse CDR3 diversity and MHC coevolution (dated by TCRdb to 2016 to 2017). The library relied on the immunoSEQ multiplex PCR assay. This is the immuneACCESS table as TCRdb keeps it, with only in-frame sequences that have V and J called. A part of the clones is gone; compared with another copy, unresolved V genes explain less than half, and the rest is unexplained. For this sample the table gives roughly 86,000 clones, of which approximately 92% were detected only once. The ten largest account for approximately 1.4% of the sample. Sequencing was done on a sample of naive CD4+ T cells from blood. The sample's cell subset or site, from its label and the paper: CD45RO-negative CD62L-positive naive CD4 T cells. The receptors were sampled from a person between 25 and 70 years old in good health.

This clone was detected once. The V call is TRBV6-1, the J call TRBJ1-2, with TRBD1 matching over 7 bases. V shed 6 bases and J 8 bases; nucleotides not matched to a gene: 9. This CDR3 spans 13 amino acids. Germline loops: CDR1 MNHNS, CDR2 SASEGT. The CDR3 DNA reads as TGTGCCAGCAGAAATACAGGGGCGAGAGGCTACACCTTC. It is translated as CASRNTGARGYTF.

V is TRBV7-3 and J is TRBJ1-2; 8 bases are shared with TRBD1. This CDR3 has 13 residues. CDR1 is SGHTA, CDR2 FQGTGA, per germline. The junction had 7 bases not matched to a gene; V was cut back by 5 bases and J by 8 bases. Here the CDR3 DNA reads TGTGCCAGCAGCCCTGGACAGGGATGGGGCTACACCTTC. Protein: CASSPGQGWGYTF.

This chain uses TRBV6-6 with TRBJ1-2; D is ambiguous. From germline, CDR1 is MNHNY and CDR2 SVGAGI (reference sequence). The CDR3 is 15 residues long. Trimming shortened V by 4 bases and J by 5 bases, and 17 bases separated the two germline ends. The CDR3 sequence is CASSSSWEGSYGYTF. DNA for the CDR3: TGTGCCAGCAGTTCCTCTTGGGAGGGAAGTTATGGCTACACCTTC.

The chain recombines TRBV11-2 with TRBJ2-1; TRBD1 might be the D (5 bases). Germline V gene data show CDR1 as SGHAT and CDR2 as FQNNGV. Between the trimmed V and J ends, which lost 3 bases and 0 bases, there was a span of 12 bases. This CDR3 comprises 16 residues. The CDR3 spells CASSFRQTSSYNEQFF. The CDR3 nucleotides read TGTGCCAGCAGCTTTAGACAGACAAGCTCCTACAATGAGCAGTTCTTC.

Points on this clone: The junction departs from the called germline gene at one end, perhaps through a read error. J is TRBJ2-1 and V is TRBV9, with 7 bases fitting TRBD1. This CDR3 is 15 amino acids long. Germline CDR1 SGDLS, CDR2 YYNGEE. The CDR3 sequence: CASSTQDRFYDEQFF. CDR3 nucleotides: TGTGCCAGCAGCACCCAGGACAGGTTCTACGATGAGCAGTTCTTC.